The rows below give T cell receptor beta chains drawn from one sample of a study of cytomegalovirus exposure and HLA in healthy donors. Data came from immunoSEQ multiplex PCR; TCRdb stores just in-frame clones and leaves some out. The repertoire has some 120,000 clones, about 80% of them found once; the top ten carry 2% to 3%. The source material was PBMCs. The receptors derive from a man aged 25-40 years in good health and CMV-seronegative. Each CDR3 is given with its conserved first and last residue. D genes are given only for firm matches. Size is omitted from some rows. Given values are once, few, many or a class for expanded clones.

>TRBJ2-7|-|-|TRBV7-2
CASSLTGEREQYF
TGTGCCAGCAGCCTGACCGGGGAGCGCGAGCAGTACTTC
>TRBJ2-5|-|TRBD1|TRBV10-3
CAIKPGQGAETQYF
TGTGCCATCAAGCCGGGACAGGGGGCAGAGACCCAGTACTTC
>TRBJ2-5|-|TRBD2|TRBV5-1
CASSFGSGSTKETQYF
TGCGCCAGCAGCTTCGGTAGCGGGAGCACCAAAGAGACCCAGTACTTC
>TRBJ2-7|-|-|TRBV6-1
CASSSRDTAYEQYF
TGTGCCAGCAGTAGCCGGGACACCGCTTACGAGCAGTACTTC
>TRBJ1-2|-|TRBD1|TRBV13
CASSTRTGVGDGYTF
TGTGCCAGCAGCACCCGGACAGGGGTAGGCGATGGCTACACCTTC
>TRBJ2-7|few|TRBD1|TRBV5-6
CASSPQGAPYEQYF
TGTGCCAGCAGCCCTCAGGGGGCCCCCTACGAGCAGTACTTC
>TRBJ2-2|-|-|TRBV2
CASSKEGANTGELFF
TGTGCCAGCAGTAAGGAGGGGGCTAACACCGGGGAGCTGTTTTTT
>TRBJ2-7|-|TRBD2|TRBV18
CASSPGTSVTYEQYF
TGTGCCAGCTCACCTGGGACTAGCGTTACCTACGAGCAGTACTTC
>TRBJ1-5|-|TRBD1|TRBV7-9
CASSSSDRGNQPQHF
TGTGCCAGCAGCTCTTCGGACAGGGGGAATCAGCCCCAGCATTTT
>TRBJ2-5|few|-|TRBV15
CATRKGRGQETQYF
TGTGCCACCAGGAAAGGCCGCGGGCAAGAGACCCAGTACTTC
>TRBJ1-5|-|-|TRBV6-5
CASSRDSYSNQPQHF
TGTGCCAGCAGCCGCGACAGTTATAGCAATCAGCCCCAGCATTTT
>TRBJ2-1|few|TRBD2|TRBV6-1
CASSDMFGLAGADEQFF
TGTGCCAGCAGTGACATGTTTGGACTAGCGGGAGCGGATGAGCAGTTCTTC
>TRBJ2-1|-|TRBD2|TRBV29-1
CSVPRTSGYNEQFF
TGCAGCGTCCCCCGGACTAGCGGCTACAATGAGCAGTTCTTC
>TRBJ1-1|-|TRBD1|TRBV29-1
CSVARQGASTEAFF
TGCAGCGTTGCCCGACAGGGGGCTAGCACTGAAGCTTTCTTT
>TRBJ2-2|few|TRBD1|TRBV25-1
CASRQGAGTGELFF
TGTGCCAGCAGGCAGGGGGCGGGCACCGGGGAGCTGTTTTTT
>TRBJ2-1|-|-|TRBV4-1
CASSQPYLRDRTQFF
TGCGCCAGCAGCCAACCTTACCTGCGGGACAGAACACAGTTCTTC
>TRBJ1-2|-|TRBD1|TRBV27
CASSPLGGASGYPF
TGTGCCAGCAGTCCATTAGGGGGCGCGTCTGGCTACCCCTTC
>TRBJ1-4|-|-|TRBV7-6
CASSSWGRSPGKLFF
TGTGCCAGCAGCTCGTGGGGTAGGAGCCCGGGGAAACTGTTTTTT
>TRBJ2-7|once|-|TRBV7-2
CASSYLALTYEQYF
TGTGCCAGCAGCTATCTAGCGCTGACCTACGAGCAGTACTTC
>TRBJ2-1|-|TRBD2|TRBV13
CASSRGGMKTSGNEQFF
TGTGCCAGCAGCAGAGGGGGGATGAAGACTAGCGGTAATGAGCAGTTCTTC
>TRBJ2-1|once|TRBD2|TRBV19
CASSHLAGGYNEQFF
TGTGCCAGTAGTCACCTAGCGGGAGGGTACAATGAGCAGTTCTTC
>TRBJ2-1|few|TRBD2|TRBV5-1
CASSLDPSGRRFF
TGCGCCAGCAGCTTGGATCCTAGCGGGAGGAGGTTCTTC
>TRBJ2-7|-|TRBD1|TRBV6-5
CASSYSGQGKSEQYF
TGTGCCAGCAGTTACTCGGGACAGGGGAAATCCGAGCAGTACTTC
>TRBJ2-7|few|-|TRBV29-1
CSAATVYEQYF
TGCAGCGCCGCGACTGTCTACGAGCAGTACTTC
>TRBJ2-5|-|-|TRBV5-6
CASSFPIETQYF
TGTGCCAGCAGCTTCCCTATTGAGACCCAGTACTTC
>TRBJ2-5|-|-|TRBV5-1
CASSLDPRGETQYF
TGCGCCAGCAGCTTGGATCCTCGGGGGGAGACCCAGTACTTC
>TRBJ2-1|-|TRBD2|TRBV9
CASSVGSGRHNEQFF
TGTGCCAGCAGCGTAGGTAGCGGGAGGCACAATGAGCAGTTCTTC
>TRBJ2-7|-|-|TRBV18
CASSPQGTRSYEQYF
TGTGCCAGCTCACCCCAGGGCACCCGGTCATACGAGCAGTACTTC
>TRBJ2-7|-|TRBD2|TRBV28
CASSPRVAGPREQYF
TGTGCCAGCAGTCCCCGGGTAGCGGGACCACGAGAGCAGTACTTC
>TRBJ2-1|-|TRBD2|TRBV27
CASMEGGGQFF
TGTGCCAGTATGGAGGGCGGGGGGCAGTTCTTC
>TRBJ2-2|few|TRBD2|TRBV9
CASSVAPSGLANTGELFF
TGTGCCAGCAGCGTAGCTCCCTCTGGACTAGCTAACACCGGGGAGCTGTTTTTT
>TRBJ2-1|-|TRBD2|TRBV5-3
CARSWGTRRNEQFF
TGTGCCAGAAGCTGGGGGACTAGAAGAAATGAGCAGTTCTTC
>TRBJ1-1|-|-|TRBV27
CASSLLGGSEAFF
TGTGCCAGCAGTTTACTTGGGGGGTCAGAAGCTTTCTTT
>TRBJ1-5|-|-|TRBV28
CASSLLAGSGQPQHF
TGTGCCAGCAGTTTATTAGCGGGCTCAGGTCAGCCCCAGCATTTT
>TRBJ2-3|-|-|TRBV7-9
CASSGPEGADTQYF
TGTGCCAGCAGCGGCCCCGAGGGAGCAGATACGCAGTATTTT
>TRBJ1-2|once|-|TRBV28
CASNTGNYGYTF
TGTGCCAGCAATACAGGGAACTATGGCTACACCTTC
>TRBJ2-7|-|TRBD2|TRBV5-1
CASSFGSGAGATYEQYF
TGCGCCAGCAGCTTTGGGTCAGGAGCGGGAGCGACCTACGAGCAGTACTTC
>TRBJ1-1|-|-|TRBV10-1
CASKSQVNTEAFF
TGCGCCAGCAAGAGTCAGGTGAACACTGAAGCTTTCTTT
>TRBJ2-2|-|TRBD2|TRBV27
CASSQRLAGVKTGELFF
TGTGCCAGCAGTCAAAGACTAGCGGGAGTCAAGACCGGGGAGCTGTTTTTT
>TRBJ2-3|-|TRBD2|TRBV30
CAWSVRRTSGTTDTQYF
TGTGCCTGGAGTGTACGGCGGACTAGCGGTACCACAGATACGCAGTATTTT
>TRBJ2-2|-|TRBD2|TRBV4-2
CASSDRTSGRITNTGELFF
TGTGCCAGCAGCGACAGAACTAGCGGGAGGATAACGAACACCGGGGAGCTGTTTTTT
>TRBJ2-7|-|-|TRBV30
CAWTPTDRLGLYEQYF
TGTGCCTGGACCCCAACCGACAGGCTAGGTCTCTACGAGCAGTACTTC
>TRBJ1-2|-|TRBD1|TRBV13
CASSTRTGVGDGYPF
TGTGCCAGCAGCACCCGGACAGGGGTAGGCGATGGCTACCCCTTC
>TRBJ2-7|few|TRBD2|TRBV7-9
CASSLEASGFTYEQYF
TGTGCCAGCAGCTTAGAAGCTAGCGGGTTTACCTACGAGCAGTACTTC
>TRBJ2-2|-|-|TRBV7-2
CASSLNRANTGELFF
TGTGCCAGCAGCTTAAACAGGGCGAACACCGGGGAGCTGTTTTTT
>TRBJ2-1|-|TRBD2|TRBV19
CASSPGASGYNEQFF
TGTGCCAGTAGTCCCGGGGCTAGCGGGTACAATGAGCAGTTCTTC
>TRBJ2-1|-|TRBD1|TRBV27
CASSSGTGFYNEQFF
TGTGCCAGCAGCTCAGGGACAGGGTTTTACAATGAGCAGTTCTTC
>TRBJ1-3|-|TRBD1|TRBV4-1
CASSQDPGGSAGNTIYF
TGCGCCAGCAGCCAAGACCCAGGGGGATCGGCTGGAAACACCATATATTTT
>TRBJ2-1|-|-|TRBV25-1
CASSTGYEQFF
TGTGCCAGCAGCACAGGGTATGAGCAGTTCTTC
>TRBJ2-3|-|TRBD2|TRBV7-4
CASSMTSGTWGGDTQYF
TGTGCCAGCAGCATGACTAGCGGGACATGGGGGGGGGATACGCAGTATTTT
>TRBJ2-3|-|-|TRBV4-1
CASSQVLGGDTQYF
TGCGCCAGCAGCCAAGTGCTTGGGGGCGATACGCAGTATTTT
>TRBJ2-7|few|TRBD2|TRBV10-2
CASIPGLAFSYEQYF
TGCGCCAGCATTCCGGGACTAGCGTTTTCCTACGAGCAGTACTTC
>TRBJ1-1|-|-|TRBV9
CASSVGGQANTEAFF
TGTGCCAGCAGCGTAGGGGGGCAGGCGAACACTGAAGCTTTCTTT
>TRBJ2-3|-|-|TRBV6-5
CASSYSRSGNTDTQYF
TGTGCCAGCAGTTACTCGAGAAGCGGTAACACAGATACGCAGTATTTT